This record covers a single T cell receptor (beta chain). The antigen is not known. This specimen comes from a study of cytomegalovirus exposure and HLA in healthy donors. The study's findings and limits: First-cohort TCR clusters tended to co-occur in the roughly 130 validation repertoires, a later analysis found. A few CMV-associated chains proved CMV antigen-specific in vitro.

Clones were read by immunoSEQ multiplex PCR, and TCRdb kept only the in-frame ones, dropping some. The profile covers 110,000 to 150,000 clones, with 84% appearing a single time and around 1.4% taken by the ten largest. This CDR3 region has 14 residues. Germline V lookup: CDR1 LNHDA, CDR2 SQIVND (reference sequence). Trimming stripped 6 bases from V and 1 base from J, with 12 bases between. The sequenced sample was PBMCs. This receptor was taken from a woman in her twenties or thirties in good health and CMV-seronegative. V is TRBV19 and J is TRBJ1-1, with D perhaps matching TRBD1 (6 bases). The chain's CDR3 is CASSLGQSNTEAFF. The CDR3 DNA reads TGTGCCAGTAGCCTAGGACAGTCGAACACTGAAGCTTTCTTT. The full variable domain, rest sourced from reference TRBV19 and TRBJ1-1, is DGGITQSPKYLFRKEGQNVTLSCEQNLNHDAMYWYRQDPGQGLRLIYYSQIVNDFQKGDIAEGYSVSREKKESFPLTVTSAQKNPTAFYLCASSLGQSNTEAFFGQGTRLTVV.